Following are 5 T cell receptor beta chains from one sample sequenced in a study of regulatory T cells in long-lasting Graves disease. Time point: newly diagnosed GD, antithyroid drugs for less than 3 months. After RNA was extracted from PBMCs, the TCR library was made from it. Construction of the TCR beta libraries employed iRepertoire HTBI primers in conjunction with Arm-PCR of CDR3 regions. In TCRdb, the multiplex PCR reads were re-called with MiXCR into one record per CDR3 protein. The sample consists of 200,000 to 250,000 distinct CDR3 sequences, about 18% of them appearing once. Sequencing used peripheral blood mononuclear cells (PBMCs), obtained at new diagnosis, from a patient treated with antithyroid drugs. The receptors originated from a female donor with Graves disease.

This clonotype was picked up many times. The V call is TRBV4-2, the J call TRBJ1-2; possible D gene TRBD1, 6 bases. Germline V lookup: CDR1 LGHNA, CDR2 YNFKEQ. This CDR3 comprises 15 residues. V dropped 0 bases and J dropped 8 bases, with 16 bases sitting between them. CDR3 in DNA: TGTGCCAGCAGCCAAGAGCGTCGACCAGGGGCGGGCTACACCTTC. Translated: CASSQERRPGAGYTF.

This clonotype was found many times. In DNA, the CDR3 is TGCAGTGCAAGACTAGCGGGCCAACGAGGGAGCTCCTACAATGAGCAGTTCTTC. Its translation is CSARLAGQRGSSYNEQFF. V is TRBV20-1 and J is TRBJ2-1; TRBD2 matches 10 bases. Germline V lookup: CDR1 DFQATT, CDR2 SNEGSKA (reference sequence). The CDR3 extends over 18 amino acids. The trim removed 6 bases at V and 0 bases at J, leaving 14 bases unmatched.

This clonotype was seen many times. The V gene is TRBV30, the J gene TRBJ2-3; D possibly corresponds to TRBD2 (6 bases). The ends were cut back, 0 bases at V and 0 bases at J, with 10 bases in the middle. Per the germline V gene, CDR1 is GTSNPN and CDR2 is SVGIG (reference sequence). The CDR3 spans 15 residues. The CDR3 bases are TGTGCCTGGAGTGTTTCGGGGGAAAGCACAGATACGCAGTATTTT. This codes for CAWSVSGESTDTQYF.

This clonotype was counted ten times or more. The V call is TRBV11-2, the J call TRBJ1-1; D remains unclear. Germline V lookup: CDR1 SGHAT, CDR2 FQNNGV. V was shortened by 2 bases and J by 11 bases, with 15 bases between the two germline ends. The CDR3 consists of 13 residues. CDR3 loop: CASSLRPRGSAFF. DNA of the CDR3: TGTGCCAGCAGCTTACGGCCTCGAGGGAGTGCTTTCTTT.

The J gene is TRBJ2-1, the V gene TRBV7-9; 7 nucleotides match TRBD2. The V gene's germline CDR1 is SEHNR and CDR2 FQNEAQ (reference sequence). Germline trimming cut 2 bases from V and 3 bases from J; bases unmatched to any gene: 4. The CDR3 spans 15 residues. The CDR3 region is CASSLHGGSYNEQFF. The CDR3 nucleotides read TGTGCCAGCAGCTTACACGGCGGGAGCTACAATGAGCAGTTCTTC.